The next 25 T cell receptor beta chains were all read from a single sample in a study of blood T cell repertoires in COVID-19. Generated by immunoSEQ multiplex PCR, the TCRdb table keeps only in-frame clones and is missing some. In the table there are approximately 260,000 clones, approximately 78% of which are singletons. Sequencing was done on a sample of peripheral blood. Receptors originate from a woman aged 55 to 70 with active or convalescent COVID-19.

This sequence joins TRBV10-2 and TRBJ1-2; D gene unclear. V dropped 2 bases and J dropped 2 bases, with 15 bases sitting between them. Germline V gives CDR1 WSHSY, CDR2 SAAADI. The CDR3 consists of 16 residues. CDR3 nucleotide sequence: TGCGCCAGCAGTGAGCCCCGCTCAGCGGAGAACTATGGCTACACCTTC. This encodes CASSEPRSAENYGYTF.

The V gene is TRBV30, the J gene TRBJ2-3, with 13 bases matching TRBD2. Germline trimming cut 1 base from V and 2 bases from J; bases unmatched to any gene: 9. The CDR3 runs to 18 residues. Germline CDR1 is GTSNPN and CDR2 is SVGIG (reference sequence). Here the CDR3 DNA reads TGTGCCTGGAGTGCCCTTGGGGGACTAGCGGGGTTCACAGATACGCAGTATTTT. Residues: CAWSALGGLAGFTDTQYF.

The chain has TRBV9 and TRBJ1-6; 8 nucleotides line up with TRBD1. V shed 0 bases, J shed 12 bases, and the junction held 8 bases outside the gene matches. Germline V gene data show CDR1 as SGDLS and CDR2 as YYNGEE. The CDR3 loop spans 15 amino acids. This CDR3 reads CASSVGYDRGRPLHF. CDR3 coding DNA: TGTGCCAGCAGCGTAGGGTATGACAGGGGTAGACCCCTCCACTTT.

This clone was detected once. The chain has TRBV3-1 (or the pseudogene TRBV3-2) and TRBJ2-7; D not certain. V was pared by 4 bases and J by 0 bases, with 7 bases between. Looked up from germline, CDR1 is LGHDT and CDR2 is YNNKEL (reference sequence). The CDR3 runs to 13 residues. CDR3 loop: CASSRRSSYEQYF. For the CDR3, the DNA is TGTGCCAGCAGCCGGCGGAGCTCCTACGAGCAGTACTTC.

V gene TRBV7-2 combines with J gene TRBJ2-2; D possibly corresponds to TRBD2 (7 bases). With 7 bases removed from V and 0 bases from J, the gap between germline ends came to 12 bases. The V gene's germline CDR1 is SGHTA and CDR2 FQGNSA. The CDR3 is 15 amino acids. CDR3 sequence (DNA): TGTGCCAGCACCCGCGGGGGCCCGAACACCGGGGAGCTGTTTTTT. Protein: CASTRGGPNTGELFF. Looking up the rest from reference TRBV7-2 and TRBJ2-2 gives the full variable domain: GAGVSQSPSNKVTEKGKDVELRCDPISGHTALYWYRQSLGQGLEFLIYFQGNSAPDKSGLPSDRFSAERTGGSVSTLTIQRTQQEDSAVYLCASTRGGPNTGELFFGEGSRLTVL.

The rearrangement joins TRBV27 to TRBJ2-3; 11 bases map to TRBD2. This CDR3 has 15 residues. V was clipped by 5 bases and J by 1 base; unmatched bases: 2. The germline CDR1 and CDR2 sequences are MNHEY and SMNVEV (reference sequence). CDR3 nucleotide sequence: TGTGCCAGCAGTCTACTAGCGGGGGGCACAGATACGCAGTATTTT. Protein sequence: CASSLLAGGTDTQYF.

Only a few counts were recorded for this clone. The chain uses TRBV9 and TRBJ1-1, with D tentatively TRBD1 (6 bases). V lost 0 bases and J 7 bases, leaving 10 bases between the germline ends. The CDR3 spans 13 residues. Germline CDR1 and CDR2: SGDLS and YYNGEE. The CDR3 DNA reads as TGTGCCAGCAGCGTAGCTACGACAGGTGAAGCTTTCTTT. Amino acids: CASSVATTGEAFF.

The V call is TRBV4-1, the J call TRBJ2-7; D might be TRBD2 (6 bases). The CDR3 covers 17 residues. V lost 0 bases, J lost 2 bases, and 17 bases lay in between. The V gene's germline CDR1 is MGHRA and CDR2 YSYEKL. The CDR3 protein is CASSQDRSRGVPYEQYF. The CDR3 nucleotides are TGCGCCAGCAGCCAAGATAGATCGCGGGGCGTTCCCTACGAGCAGTACTTC.

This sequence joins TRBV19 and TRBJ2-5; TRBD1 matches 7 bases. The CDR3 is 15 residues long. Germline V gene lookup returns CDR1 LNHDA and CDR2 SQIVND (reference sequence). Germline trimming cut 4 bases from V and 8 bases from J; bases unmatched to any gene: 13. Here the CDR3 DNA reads TGTGCCAGTAGTACCTCACAGGGGAGTGTTGAAACCCAGTACTTC. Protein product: CASSTSQGSVETQYF.

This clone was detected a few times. CDR3 nucleotides: TGTGCCAGCAGCTATGGAGCGGGGACTGAAGCTTTCTTT. Translating gives CASSYGAGTEAFF. The J gene is TRBJ1-1, the V gene TRBV7-9, with unresolved D. The CDR3 contains 13 residues. The V gene lost 4 bases and the J gene lost 5 bases, with 11 bases spanning the gap. Germline values: CDR1 SEHNR, CDR2 FQNEAQ (reference sequence).

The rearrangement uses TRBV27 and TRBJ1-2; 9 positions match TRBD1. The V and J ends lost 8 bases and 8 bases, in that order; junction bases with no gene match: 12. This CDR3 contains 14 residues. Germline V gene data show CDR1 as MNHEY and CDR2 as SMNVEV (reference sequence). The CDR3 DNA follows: TGTGCCAGCCGCGGGGGGACAGGGACGAAAGGCTACACCTTC. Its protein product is CASRGGTGTKGYTF.

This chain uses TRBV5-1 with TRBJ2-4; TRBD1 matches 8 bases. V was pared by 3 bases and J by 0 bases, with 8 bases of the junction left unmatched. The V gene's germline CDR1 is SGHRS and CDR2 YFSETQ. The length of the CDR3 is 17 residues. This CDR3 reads CASSWSTGDLAKNIQYF. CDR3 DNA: TGCGCCAGCAGCTGGTCGACAGGGGACCTAGCCAAAAACATTCAGTACTTC.

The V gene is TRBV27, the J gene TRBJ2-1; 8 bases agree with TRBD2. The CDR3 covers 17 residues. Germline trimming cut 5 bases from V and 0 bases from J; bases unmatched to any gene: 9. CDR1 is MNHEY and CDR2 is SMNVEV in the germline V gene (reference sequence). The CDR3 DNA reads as TGTGCCAGCAGTCCCCTTCGGGGGGGGAGCTCCTACAATGAGCAGTTCTTC. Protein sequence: CASSPLRGGSSYNEQFF.

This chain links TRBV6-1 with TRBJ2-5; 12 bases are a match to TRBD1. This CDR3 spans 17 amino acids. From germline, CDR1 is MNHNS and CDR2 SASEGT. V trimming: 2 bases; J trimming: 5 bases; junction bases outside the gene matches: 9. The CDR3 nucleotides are TGTGCCAGCAGTGAATACCCAGGGACAGGGGGCCTGGAGACCCAGTACTTC. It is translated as CASSEYPGTGGLETQYF.

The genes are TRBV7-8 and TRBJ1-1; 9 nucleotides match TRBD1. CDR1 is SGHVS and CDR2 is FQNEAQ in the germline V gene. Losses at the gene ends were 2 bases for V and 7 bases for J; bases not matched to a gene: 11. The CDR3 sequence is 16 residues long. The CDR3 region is CASSLRPPGQGHEAFF. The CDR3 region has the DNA TGTGCCAGCAGCTTAAGACCCCCGGGACAGGGTCATGAAGCTTTCTTT.

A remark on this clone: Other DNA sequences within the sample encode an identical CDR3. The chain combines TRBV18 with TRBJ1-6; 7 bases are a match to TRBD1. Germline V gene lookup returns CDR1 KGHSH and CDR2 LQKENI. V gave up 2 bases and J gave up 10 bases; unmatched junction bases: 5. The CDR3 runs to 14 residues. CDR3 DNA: TGTGCCAGCTCACCAGGGCAGGGGGACTCACCCCTCCACTTT. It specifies CASSPGQGDSPLHF.

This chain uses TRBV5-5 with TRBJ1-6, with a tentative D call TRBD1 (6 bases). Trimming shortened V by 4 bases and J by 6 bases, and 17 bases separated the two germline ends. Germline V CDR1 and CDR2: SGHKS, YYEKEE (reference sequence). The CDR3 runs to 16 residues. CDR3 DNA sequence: TGTGCCAGCAGCCTTGGGGTGCGACAGGCTAATTCACCCCTCCACTTT. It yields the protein CASSLGVRQANSPLHF.

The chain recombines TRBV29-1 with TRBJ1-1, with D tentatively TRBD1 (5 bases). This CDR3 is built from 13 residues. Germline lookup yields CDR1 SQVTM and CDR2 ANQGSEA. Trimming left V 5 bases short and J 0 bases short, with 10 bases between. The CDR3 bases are TGCAGCGTTATTACAGGATTGAACACTGAAGCTTTCTTT. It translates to CSVITGLNTEAFF.

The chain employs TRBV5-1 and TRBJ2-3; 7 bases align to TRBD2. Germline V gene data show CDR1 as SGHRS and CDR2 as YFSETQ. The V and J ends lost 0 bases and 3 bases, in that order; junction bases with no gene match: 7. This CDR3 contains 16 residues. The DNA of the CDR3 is TGCGCCAGCAGCTTGGGGCGCGGGGGTCAAACAGATACGCAGTATTTT. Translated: CASSLGRGGQTDTQYF.

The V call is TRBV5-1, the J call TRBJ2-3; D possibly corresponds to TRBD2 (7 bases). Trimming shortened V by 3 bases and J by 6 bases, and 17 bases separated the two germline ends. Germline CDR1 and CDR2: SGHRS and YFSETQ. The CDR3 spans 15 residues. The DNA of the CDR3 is TGCGCCAGCAGCTCTGGGACATTCGGGGGGGATACGCAGTATTTT. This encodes CASSSGTFGGDTQYF.

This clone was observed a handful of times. CDR3 sequence reads: CASSLIGQGIGYGYTF. As DNA, the CDR3 is TGCGCCAGCAGCTTGATAGGGCAGGGTATTGGGTATGGCTACACCTTC. V and J are TRBV5-1 and TRBJ1-2; possibly TRBD1 for D (5 bases). Trimming cost V 1 base and J 5 bases, with 18 bases left between them. CDR1 is SGHRS, CDR2 YFSETQ, per germline. This CDR3 has 16 residues.

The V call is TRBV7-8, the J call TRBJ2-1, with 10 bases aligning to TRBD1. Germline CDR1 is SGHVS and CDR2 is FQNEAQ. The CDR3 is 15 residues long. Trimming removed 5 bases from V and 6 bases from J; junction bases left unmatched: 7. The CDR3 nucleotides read TGTGCCAGCAGCAAACGGGACAGGGGTGGCAATGAGCAGTTCTTC. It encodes CASSKRDRGGNEQFF.

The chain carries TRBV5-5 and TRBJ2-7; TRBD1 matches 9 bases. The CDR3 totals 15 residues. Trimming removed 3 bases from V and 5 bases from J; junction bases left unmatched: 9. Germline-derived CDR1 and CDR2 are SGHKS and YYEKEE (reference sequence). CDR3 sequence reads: CASSSTGTGINEQYF. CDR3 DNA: TGTGCCAGCAGCTCCACCGGGACAGGGATAAACGAGCAGTACTTC. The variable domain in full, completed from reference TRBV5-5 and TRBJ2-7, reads DAGVTQSPTHLIKTRGQQVTLRCSPISGHKSVSWYQQVLGQGPQFIFQYYEKEERGRGNFPDRFSARQFPNYSSELNVNALLLGDSALYLCASSSTGTGINEQYFGPGTRLTVT.

CDR3 sequence reads: CASSPRDSNYGYTF. CDR3 nucleotides: TGTGCCAGCAGTCCGCGGGACAGTAACTATGGCTACACCTTC. The rearrangement joins TRBV27 to TRBJ1-2; 7 positions match TRBD1. The germline gives CDR1 MNHEY, CDR2 SMNVEV (reference sequence). The CDR3 is made up of 14 amino acids. The V gene end was trimmed by 5 bases and the J gene end by 1 base; junction bases not matched to a gene: 4.

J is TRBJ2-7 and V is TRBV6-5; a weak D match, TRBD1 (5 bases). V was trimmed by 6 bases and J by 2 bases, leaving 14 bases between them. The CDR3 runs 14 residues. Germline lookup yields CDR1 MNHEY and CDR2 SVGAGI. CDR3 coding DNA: TGTGCCAGCAGGGGAAATCCAGGGACCTACGAGCAGTACTTC. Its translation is CASRGNPGTYEQYF.